This T cell receptor beta chain was profiled in a study of T-cell reconstitution after alpha-beta-depleted transplantation in children (dated by TCRdb to the mid-2010s). Background for the entire study: T-cell immune reconstitution after TCRalphabeta/CD19-depleted allogeneic hematopoietic cell transplantation in children was quantitatively tracked in the study by means of TCR repertoire profiling.

Library prep was done by PCR. TCRdb lists the instrument as Illumina HiSeq 2500. TCR libraries were prepared with molecular barcoding, using unique molecular identifiers to normalize TCRbeta repertoire quantification. Through fastp at Q25 and MiXCR, TCRdb rebuilt clones from the public reads, retaining in-frame beta chains. Rows merge per CDR3 protein into single entries with the most common DNA and genes. Here the sample has about 540,000 distinct CDR3 sequences; around 20% occur a single time. Clones ranked in the top ten supply approximately 3% of the sample. Trimming removed 2 bases from V and 2 bases from J, leaving 12 bases between the germline ends. Its CDR3 holds 15 amino acids, cysteine through phenylalanine. Only the CDR3 DNA is retained, 45 bases long and in frame from the first base. Reading the germline V gene gives CDR1 MNHEY and CDR2 SVGEGT. Worth noting for this clonotype: Its recognized antigen is unknown. There are no base qualities to consult, and no much larger clone falls within one base.

Recombination connected TRBV6-2 or TRBV6-3 to TRBJ2-5; possibly the D gene is TRBD1, per 6 matching bases. The source was PBMCs from the stem cell graft donor, collected from the stem cell graft. The receptor was derived from a human donor who donated a stem cell graft to a child with acute lymphoblastic leukemia. The CDR3 sequence is CASSYEDSLQETQYF. The DNA is as follows: TGTGCCAGCAGTTACGAGGACAGTTTACAAGAGACCCAGTACTTC.